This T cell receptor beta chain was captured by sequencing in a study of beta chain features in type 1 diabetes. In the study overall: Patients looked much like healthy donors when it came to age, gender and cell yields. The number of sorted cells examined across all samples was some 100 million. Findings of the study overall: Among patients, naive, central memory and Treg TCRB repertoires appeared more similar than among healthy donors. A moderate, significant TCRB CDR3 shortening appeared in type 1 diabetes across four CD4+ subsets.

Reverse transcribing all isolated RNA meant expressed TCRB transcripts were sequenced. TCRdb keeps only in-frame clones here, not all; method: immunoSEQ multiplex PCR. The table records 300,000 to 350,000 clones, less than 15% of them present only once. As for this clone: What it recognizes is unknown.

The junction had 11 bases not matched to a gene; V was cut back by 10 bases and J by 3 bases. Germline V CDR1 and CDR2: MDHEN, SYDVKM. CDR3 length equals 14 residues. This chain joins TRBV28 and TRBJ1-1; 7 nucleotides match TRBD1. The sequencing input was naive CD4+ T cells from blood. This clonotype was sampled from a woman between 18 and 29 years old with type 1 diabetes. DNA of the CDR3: TGTGCCACTTCCTTTACAGGGGAAGACACTGAAGCTTTCTTT. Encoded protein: CATSFTGEDTEAFF.